The 11 T cell receptor beta chains listed next were all sequenced from one sample in a study of identifying expanded T cells in peripheral blood. The table came from immunoSEQ multiplex PCR; TCRdb's copy has only in-frame clones and leaves some out. This sample has some 77,000 clones, with 88% found just once. The sequenced material came from blood. The receptor source for this set is a person between 18 and 75 years old in good health.

The gene calls are TRBV5-6 and TRBJ1-2, with no clear D. CDR1 and CDR2 (germline): SGHDT, YYEEEE. The CDR3 has 13 residues. Trimming removed 1 base from V and 8 bases from J, with 12 bases in between. The CDR3 coding sequence is TGTGCCAGCAGCTTGCTATTGGCGGTCGGCTACACCTTC. This codes for CASSLLLAVGYTF.

V and J are TRBV29-1 and TRBJ1-1, with D unclear. The germline V gene has CDR1 SQVTM and CDR2 ANQGSEA. This CDR3 has 13 residues. V gave up 7 bases and J gave up 3 bases, with 15 bases separating them. DNA of the CDR3: TGCAGCGGTGTTTGGGAAGCGGACACTGAAGCTTTCTTT. Amino acids: CSGVWEADTEAFF. Variable domain in full (rest from reference TRBV29-1 and TRBJ1-1): SAVISQKPSRDICQRGTSLTIQCQVDSQVTMMFWYRQQPGQSLTLIATANQGSEATYESGFVIDKFPISRPNLTFSTLTVSNMSPEDSSIYLCSGVWEADTEAFFGQGTRLTVV.

The rearrangement links TRBV2 to TRBJ2-3, with 8 nucleotides matching TRBD2. With V trimmed by 4 bases and J by 1 base, 4 bases remained unmatched. Germline V gives CDR1 SNHLY, CDR2 FYNNEI. The CDR3 has 15 residues. The CDR3 DNA reads as TGTGCCAGCAGTGTTCGTAGCGGGGGCACAGATACGCAGTATTTT. It yields the protein CASSVRSGGTDTQYF. Full variable domain (rest looked up from reference TRBV2 and TRBJ2-3): EPEVTQTPSHQVTQMGQEVILRCVPISNHLYFYWYRQILGQKVEFLVSFYNNEISEKSEIFDDQFSVERPDGSNFTLKIRSTKLEDSAMYFCASSVRSGGTDTQYFGPGTRLTVL.

This clone was found once. This sequence joins TRBV6-5 and TRBJ2-5; 8 bases are a match to TRBD2. The CDR3 covers 16 residues. Per the germline V gene, CDR1 is MNHEY and CDR2 is SVGAGI. The V gene end was trimmed by 4 bases and the J gene end by 5 bases; junction bases not matched to a gene: 12. In nucleotides, the CDR3 is TGTGCCAGCAGTTTAGCCTGGGCGGGGGGCTATGAGACCCAGTACTTC. Amino acids: CASSLAWAGGYETQYF.

J is TRBJ1-1 and V is TRBV7-9, with a possible D match to TRBD1 (5 bases). The CDR3 length is 13 residues. V shed 1 base and J shed 4 bases, with 7 bases lying between them. CDR1 and CDR2 (germline): SEHNR, FQNEAQ (reference sequence). This CDR3 reads CASSLEGSTEAFF. The CDR3 DNA is TGTGCCAGCAGCTTAGAGGGGAGCACTGAAGCTTTCTTT.

The gene calls are TRBV7-2 and TRBJ2-1; no firm D call. Germline values: CDR1 SGHTA, CDR2 FQGNSA. The CDR3 length is 15 residues. V lost 5 bases to trimming and J lost 6 bases, with 17 bases between them. CDR3 loop: CASSLGLHGGNEQFF. The CDR3 DNA reads as TGTGCCAGCAGCCTAGGGCTCCATGGCGGCAATGAGCAGTTCTTC.

V is TRBV7-2 and J is TRBJ2-5; D is unclear. The CDR3 length is 10 residues. Trimming took 8 bases from V and 3 from J, leaving 4 bases between them. CDR1 is SGHTA and CDR2 is FQGNSA in the germline V gene. Here the CDR3 DNA reads TGTGCCAGCGCCGAAGAGACCCAGTACTTC. Translating it yields CASAEETQYF.

The genes are TRBV18 and TRBJ1-2; D might be TRBD1 (5 bases). The V end was cut by 8 bases, the J end by 1 base, with 20 bases between. In germline, CDR1 is KGHSH, CDR2 LQKENI. The CDR3 runs 16 residues. CDR3 in DNA: TGTGCCAGCCAGGGAACGACGACTGGCCGTAACTATGGCTACACCTTC. This encodes CASQGTTTGRNYGYTF.

This chain uses TRBV4-2 with TRBJ2-7; D tentatively reads TRBD1 or TRBD2 (6 bases each). The CDR3 contains 16 residues. Germline CDR1 and CDR2: LGHNA and YNFKEQ. V lost 4 bases to trimming and J lost 2 bases, with 18 bases between them. The CDR3 DNA reads TGTGCCAGCAGCCGGGACTCCTCAGGGGTACCCTACGAGCAGTACTTC. As protein: CASSRDSSGVPYEQYF.

The chain has TRBV5-1 and TRBJ1-6, with TRBD1 as a possible D gene (6 bases). The V and J ends lost 0 bases and 9 bases respectively, with 31 bases between them. The germline V gene has CDR1 SGHRS and CDR2 YFSETQ. The CDR3 totals 21 residues. The CDR3 is CASSLVGSVGGAEGNVSPLHF. The CDR3 coding sequence is TGCGCCAGCAGCTTGGTCGGCTCCGTGGGGGGCGCGGAGGGGAACGTTTCACCCCTCCACTTT.

The chain recombines TRBV7-9 with TRBJ1-1; D gene unclear. Looked up from germline, CDR1 is SEHNR and CDR2 is FQNEAQ (reference sequence). V was shortened by 5 bases and J by 5 bases, with 6 bases between the two germline ends. This CDR3 has 11 amino acids. The CDR3 loop is CASSPGTEAFF. The CDR3 DNA is TGTGCCAGCAGCCCCGGTACTGAAGCTTTCTTT.